In this sample, the clone carrying this T cell receptor (beta chain) turned up many times. Its antigen is not identified. The library was built from about 400 ng RNA with molecular barcoded adaptors for alpha/delta and beta/gamma chains. TCRdb independently ran MiXCR on the reads; one entry per CDR3 protein. The sample contains some 140,000 distinct CDR3 sequences, 13% of which appear only once. This sample stems from a study of read filtering for tumor transcriptome and immune sequencing. Study-level background: About 8 patients were R-ISS I, some 15 were R-ISS II, more than five were R-ISS III. Study-level findings and limits: Dropping single-read clonotypes raised IR-seq and RNA-seq shared-clonotype correlation.

Germline CDR1 reads GTSNPN; CDR2 reads SVGIG (reference sequence). The CDR3 extends over 13 amino acids. The germline V and J ends were trimmed by 2 bases and 5 bases, with 12 bases remaining between them. V and J are TRBV30 and TRBJ1-1; maybe TRBD1 (6 bases). The sequenced sample consisted of a population of CD138-negative cells sorted from bone marrow. The origin of this receptor is a donor aged 40 or older with multiple myeloma. In DNA form, the CDR3 reads TGTGCCTGGAGTACAGGGCGAAAAACTGAAGCTTTCTTT. Protein sequence: CAWSTGRKTEAFF.